This T cell receptor (beta chain) was observed in a study of radiotherapy plus CTLA-4 blockade in lung cancer. Overall study context: Overall, 18% of patients showed an objective response, while 25% to 40% attained disease control.

Data came from immunoSEQ multiplex PCR; TCRdb stores just in-frame clones and leaves some out. Of tens of thousands of clones in the sample, about four fifths were seen once. CDR1 and CDR2 (germline): SGHRS, YFSETQ. V dropped 0 bases and J dropped 0 bases, with 9 bases sitting between them. The CDR3 is made up of 15 amino acids. The chain couples TRBV5-1 to TRBJ1-1, with a possible D match to TRBD1 (5 bases). This receptor was taken from a human donor with non-small cell lung cancer who had stable disease on radiotherapy plus ipilimumab. The input for sequencing was peripheral blood, taken from a patient treated with radiotherapy plus ipilimumab. The CDR3 region has the DNA TGCGCCAGCAGCTTGGAAACAGGAGTGAACACTGAAGCTTTCTTT. Translating it yields CASSLETGVNTEAFF.